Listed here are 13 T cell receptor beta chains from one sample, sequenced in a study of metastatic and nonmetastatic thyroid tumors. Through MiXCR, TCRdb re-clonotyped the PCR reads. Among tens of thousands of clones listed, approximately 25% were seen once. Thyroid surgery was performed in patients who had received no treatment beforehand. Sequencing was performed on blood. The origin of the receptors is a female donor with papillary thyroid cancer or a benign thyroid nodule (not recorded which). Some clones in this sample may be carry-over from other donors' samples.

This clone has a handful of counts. The CDR3 sequence: CASSRRGFEAFF. CDR3 nucleotides: TGTGCCAGCAGCCGTCGGGGCTTTGAAGCTTTCTTT. The chain joins TRBV7-9 to TRBJ1-1, with D tentatively TRBD1 (5 bases). This CDR3 is built from 12 residues. V lost 5 bases and J 7 bases, leaving 11 bases between the germline ends. Germline CDR1 SEHNR, CDR2 FQNEAQ (reference sequence).

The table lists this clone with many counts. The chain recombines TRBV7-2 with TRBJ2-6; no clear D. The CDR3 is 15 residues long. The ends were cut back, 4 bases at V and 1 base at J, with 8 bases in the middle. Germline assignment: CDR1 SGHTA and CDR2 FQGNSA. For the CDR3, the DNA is TGTGCCAGCAGCTCGTGGTTTTCTGGGGCCAACGTCCTGACTTTC. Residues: CASSSWFSGANVLTF.

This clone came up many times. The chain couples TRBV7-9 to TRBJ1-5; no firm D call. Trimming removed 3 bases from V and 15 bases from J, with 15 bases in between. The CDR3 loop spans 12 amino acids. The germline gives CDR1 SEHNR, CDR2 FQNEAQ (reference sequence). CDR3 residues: CASSFPGGPVHF. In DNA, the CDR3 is TGTGCCAGCAGCTTCCCAGGTGGGCCGGTGCATTTT.

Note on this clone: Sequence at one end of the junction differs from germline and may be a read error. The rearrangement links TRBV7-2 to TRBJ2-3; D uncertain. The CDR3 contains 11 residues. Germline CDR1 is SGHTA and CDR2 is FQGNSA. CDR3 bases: TGTGCCAGCAGCATCACAGATACGCAGGATTTT. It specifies CASSITDTQDF.

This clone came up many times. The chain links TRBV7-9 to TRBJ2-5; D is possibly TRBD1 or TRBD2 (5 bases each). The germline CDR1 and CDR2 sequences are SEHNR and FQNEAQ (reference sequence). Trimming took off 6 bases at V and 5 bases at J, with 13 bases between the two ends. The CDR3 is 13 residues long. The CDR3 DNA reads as TGTGCCAGCAGTCGGGTAGGGGACGAGACCCAGTACTTC. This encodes CASSRVGDETQYF.

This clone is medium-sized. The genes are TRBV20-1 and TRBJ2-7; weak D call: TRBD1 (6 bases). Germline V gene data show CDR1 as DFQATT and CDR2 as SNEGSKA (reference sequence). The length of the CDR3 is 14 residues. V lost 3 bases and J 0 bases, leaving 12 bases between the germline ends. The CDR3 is CSARGGGNSYEQYF. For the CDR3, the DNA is TGCAGTGCTAGGGGTGGGGGCAACTCCTACGAGCAGTACTTC.

The CDR3 DNA sequence: TGTGCCAGCAGCGTCAAGGGCACTGAAGCTTTCTTT. Its translation is CASSVKGTEAFF. V is TRBV9 and J is TRBJ1-1, with D unresolved. Per the germline V gene, CDR1 is SGDLS and CDR2 is YYNGEE. The CDR3 is 12 amino acids. With 2 bases removed from V and 4 bases from J, the gap between germline ends came to 6 bases.

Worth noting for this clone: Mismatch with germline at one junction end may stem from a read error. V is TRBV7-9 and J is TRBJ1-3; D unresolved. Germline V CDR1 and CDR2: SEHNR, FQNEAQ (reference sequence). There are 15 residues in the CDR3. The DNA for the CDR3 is TGTTCCAGCAGCTTATCTTGGAACTCTGGAAACACCATATATTTT. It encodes CSSSLSWNSGNTIYF.

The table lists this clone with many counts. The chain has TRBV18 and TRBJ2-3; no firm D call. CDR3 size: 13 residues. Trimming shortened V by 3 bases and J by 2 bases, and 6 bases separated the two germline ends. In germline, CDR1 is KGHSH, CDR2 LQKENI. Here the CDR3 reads CASSPGLTDTQYF. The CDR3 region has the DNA TGTGCCAGCTCACCTGGGCTCACAGATACGCAGTATTTT.

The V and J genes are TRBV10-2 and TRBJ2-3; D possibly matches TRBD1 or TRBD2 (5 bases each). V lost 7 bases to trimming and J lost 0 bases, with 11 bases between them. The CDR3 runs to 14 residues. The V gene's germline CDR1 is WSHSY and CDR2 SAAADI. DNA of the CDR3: TGCGCCAGCACGGGACCGTCTAGCACAGATACGCAGTATTTT. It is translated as CASTGPSSTDTQYF.

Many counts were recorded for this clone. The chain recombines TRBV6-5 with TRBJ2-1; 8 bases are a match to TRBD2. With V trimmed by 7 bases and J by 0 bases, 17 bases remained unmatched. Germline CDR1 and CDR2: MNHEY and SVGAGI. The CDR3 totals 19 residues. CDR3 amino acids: CASNPRGRAGTSSYNEQFF. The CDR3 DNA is TGTGCCAGCAACCCGAGGGGCCGGGCCGGGACTAGCTCCTACAATGAGCAGTTCTTC.

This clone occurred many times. The CDR3 DNA is TGTGCCAGCAGTTCCCGGCTAGCGAGCACAGATACGCAGTATTTT. Residues: CASSSRLASTDTQYF. The rearrangement joins TRBV6-1 to TRBJ2-3; D is perhaps TRBD2 (6 bases). The V gene's germline CDR1 is MNHNS and CDR2 SASEGT. The CDR3 consists of 15 residues. V was cut by 5 bases and J by 0 bases, with 12 bases left in between.

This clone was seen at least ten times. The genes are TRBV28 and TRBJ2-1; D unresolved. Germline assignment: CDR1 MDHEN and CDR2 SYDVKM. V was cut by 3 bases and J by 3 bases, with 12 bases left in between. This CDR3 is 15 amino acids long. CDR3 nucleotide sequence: TGTGCCAGCAGTTTTGGCAGAGAAGGCTACAATGAGCAGTTCTTC. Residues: CASSFGREGYNEQFF.